Described below is a single T cell receptor (beta chain) sequence and its context. Just one base apart from a much larger clone, this may be a read error. The investigators amplified TCR beta CDR3 regions from RNA transcripts. First-round RT-PCR targeting the TCR CDR3 was performed with the HTBI primer set. TCRdb re-derived calls from the multiplex PCR reads in MiXCR, one entry per CDR3 protein. The sample lists hundreds of thousands of distinct CDR3 sequences, around 15% occurring once. The data stem from a study of T cells in Graves' hyperthyroidism and ophthalmopathy. Germline V CDR1 and CDR2: ENHRY, SYGVKD. The CDR3 contains 19 residues.

The specimen was blood. The V gene is TRBV10-3, the J gene TRBJ2-1; D could derive from TRBD1 or TRBD2 (5 bases each). The clonotype comes from a woman aged 45-59 years with Graves' ophthalmopathy. The CDR3 region has the DNA TGTGCCATCAGTGCGAAGTCCTCCGGGACCGAAGATCAAAACAATGAGCAGTTATTC. It codes for CAISAKSSGTEDQNNEQLF.